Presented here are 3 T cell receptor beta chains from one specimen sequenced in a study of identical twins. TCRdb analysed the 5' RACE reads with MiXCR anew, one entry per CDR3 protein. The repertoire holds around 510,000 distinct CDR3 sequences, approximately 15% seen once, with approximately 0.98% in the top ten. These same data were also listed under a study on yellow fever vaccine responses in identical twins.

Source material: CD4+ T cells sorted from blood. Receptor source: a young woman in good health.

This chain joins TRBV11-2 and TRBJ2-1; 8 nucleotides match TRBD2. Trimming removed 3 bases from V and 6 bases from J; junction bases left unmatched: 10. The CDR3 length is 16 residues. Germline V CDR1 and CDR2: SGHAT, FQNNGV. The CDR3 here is CASSFTGLAGRNEQFF. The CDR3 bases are TGTGCCAGCAGCTTCACGGGGCTAGCGGGCCGCAATGAGCAGTTCTTC.

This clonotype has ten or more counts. The CDR3 here is CSVEGEAGDIQYF. DNA for the CDR3: TGCAGCGTTGAAGGGGAGGCGGGGGACATTCAGTACTTC. V usage is TRBV29-1 and J usage is TRBJ2-4, with 7 bases lining up with TRBD2. The germline V gene encodes CDR1 SQVTM and CDR2 ANQGSEA. The CDR3 has 13 amino acids. With V trimmed by 1 base and J by 8 bases, 5 bases remained unmatched.

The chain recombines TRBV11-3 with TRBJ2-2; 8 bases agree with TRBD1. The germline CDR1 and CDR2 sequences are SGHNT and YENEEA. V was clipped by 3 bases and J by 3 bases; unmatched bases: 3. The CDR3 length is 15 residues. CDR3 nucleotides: TGTGCCAGCAGCTTCCGACAGGGGTACACCGGGGAGCTGTTTTTT. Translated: CASSFRQGYTGELFF.